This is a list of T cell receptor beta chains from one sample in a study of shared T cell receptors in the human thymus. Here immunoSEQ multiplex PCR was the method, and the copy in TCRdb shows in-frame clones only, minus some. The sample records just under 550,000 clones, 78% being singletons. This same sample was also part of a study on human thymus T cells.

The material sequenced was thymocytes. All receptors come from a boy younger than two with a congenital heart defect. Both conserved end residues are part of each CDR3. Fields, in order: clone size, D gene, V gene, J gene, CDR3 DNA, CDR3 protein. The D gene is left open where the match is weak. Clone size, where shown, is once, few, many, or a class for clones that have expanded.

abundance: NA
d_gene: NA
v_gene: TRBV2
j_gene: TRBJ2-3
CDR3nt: TGTGCCAGCCTTTTTAAGCGGCACCCTAGCACAGATACGCAGTATTTT
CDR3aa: CASLFKRHPSTDTQYF

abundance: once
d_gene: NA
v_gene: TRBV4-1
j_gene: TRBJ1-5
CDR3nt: TGCGCCAGCAGCCAAGACTCTCACCCACATAGCAATCAGCCCCAGCATTTT
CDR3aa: CASSQDSHPHSNQPQHF

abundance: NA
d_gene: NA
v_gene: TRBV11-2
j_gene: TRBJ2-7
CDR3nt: TGTGCCAGCAGCTTAGTCTATGCCTACGAGCAGTACTTC
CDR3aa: CASSLVYAYEQYF

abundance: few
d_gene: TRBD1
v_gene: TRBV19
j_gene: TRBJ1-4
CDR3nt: TGTGCCAGTAGTATGAGGGACAGGGAAAAACTGTTTTTT
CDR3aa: CASSMRDREKLFF

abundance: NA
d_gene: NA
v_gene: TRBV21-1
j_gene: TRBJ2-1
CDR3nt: TGTGCCAGCAGGAGGGGACTAGCGGGTGGGGGGCCTTACAATGAGCAGTTCTTC
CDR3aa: CASRRGLAGGGPYNEQFF

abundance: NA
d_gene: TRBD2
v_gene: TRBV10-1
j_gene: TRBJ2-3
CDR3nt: TGCGCCAGCAGTGGAGCGGGAGGGCCGGAGGATACGCAGTATTTT
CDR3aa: CASSGAGGPEDTQYF

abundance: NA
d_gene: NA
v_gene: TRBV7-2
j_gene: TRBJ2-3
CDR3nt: TGTGCCAGCAGCTTAGGGGTTTGGAGACGAGACACAGATACGCAGTATTTT
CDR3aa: CASSLGVWRRDTDTQYF

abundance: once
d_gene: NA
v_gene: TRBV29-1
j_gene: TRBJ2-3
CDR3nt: TGCAGCGTTGAAGGACAGAACACAGATACGCAGTATTTT
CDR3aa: CSVEGQNTDTQYF

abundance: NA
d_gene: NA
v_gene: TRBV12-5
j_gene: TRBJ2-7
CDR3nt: TGTGCTAGTGGTTTCTCCCCGGCGAGGGAGAGTTACGAGCAGTACTTC
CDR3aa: CASGFSPARESYEQYF

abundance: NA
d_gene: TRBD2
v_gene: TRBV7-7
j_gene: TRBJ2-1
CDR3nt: TGTGCTAGCAGCGTAGCGGGAGGGCCGAGCAATGAGCAGTTCTTC
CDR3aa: CASSVAGGPSNEQFF

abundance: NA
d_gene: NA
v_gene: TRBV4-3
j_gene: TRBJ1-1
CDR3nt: TGCGCCAGCAGCCAAGATATGCGGGGAAACACTGAAGCTTTCTTT
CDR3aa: CASSQDMRGNTEAFF

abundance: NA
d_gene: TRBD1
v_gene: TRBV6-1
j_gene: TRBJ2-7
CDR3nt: TGTGCCGTACCAGTAGGACAGGGTCCAATCGAGCAGTACTTC
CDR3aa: CAVPVGQGPIEQYF

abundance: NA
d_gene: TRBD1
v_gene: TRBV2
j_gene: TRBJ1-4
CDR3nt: TGTGCCAGCACCGCCCCGGACAGGGGGGAAAAACTGTTTTTT
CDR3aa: CASTAPDRGEKLFF

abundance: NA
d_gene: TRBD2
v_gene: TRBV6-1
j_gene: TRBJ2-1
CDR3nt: TGTGCCAGCGGGGGGCGGGAGGGCCGCGGTGAGCAGTTCTTC
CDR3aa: CASGGREGRGEQFF

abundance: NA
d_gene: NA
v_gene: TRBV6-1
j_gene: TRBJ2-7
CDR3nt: TGTGCCAGCAGGGAGGGGGCAGCGACCTACGAGCAGTACTTC
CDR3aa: CASREGAATYEQYF

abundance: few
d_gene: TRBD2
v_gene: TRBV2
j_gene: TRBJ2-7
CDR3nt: TGTGCCAGCAGTGAACTAGCGGAGGACTCCTACGAGCAGTACTTC
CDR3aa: CASSELAEDSYEQYF

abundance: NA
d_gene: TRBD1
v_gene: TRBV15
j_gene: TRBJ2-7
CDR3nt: TGTGCCACCAGCAGCCCGGGACAGGGGGCCGGCGAGCAGTACTTC
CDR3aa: CATSSPGQGAGEQYF

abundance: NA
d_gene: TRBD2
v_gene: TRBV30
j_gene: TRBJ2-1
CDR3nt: TGTGCCTGGACTAGCGGGAGGGGTAGGGATGAGCAGTTCTTC
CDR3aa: CAWTSGRGRDEQFF

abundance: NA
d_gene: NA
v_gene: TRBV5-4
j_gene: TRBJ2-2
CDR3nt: TGTGCCAGCAGCCCCGGGGGGCGCCCGAACACCGGGGAGCTGTTTTTT
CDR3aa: CASSPGGRPNTGELFF

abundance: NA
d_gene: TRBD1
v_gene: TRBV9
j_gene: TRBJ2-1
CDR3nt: TGTGCCAGCAGCGTAGTAACCCAGGGGGCATCTACTGAGCAGTTCTTC
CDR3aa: CASSVVTQGASTEQFF

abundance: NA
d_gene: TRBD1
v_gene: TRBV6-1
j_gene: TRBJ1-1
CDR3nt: TGTGCCAGCAGGGGGACAGTGGCTGAAGCTTTCTTT
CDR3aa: CASRGTVAEAFF

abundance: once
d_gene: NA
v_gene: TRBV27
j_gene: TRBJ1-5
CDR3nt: TGTGCCAGCAGGCGGACTTATAGCAATCAGCCCCAGCATTTT
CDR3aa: CASRRTYSNQPQHF

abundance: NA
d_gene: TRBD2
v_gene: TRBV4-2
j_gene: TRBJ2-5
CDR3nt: TGTGCCAGCAGCCAAGATGGGCAGGCTAGGACGGGACTAGAGGAGACCCAGTACTTC
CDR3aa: CASSQDGQARTGLEETQYF

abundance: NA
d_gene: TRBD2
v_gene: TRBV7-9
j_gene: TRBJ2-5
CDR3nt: TGTGCCAGCAGCCGGGGGGCTAGCGGGACGTACCAAGAGACCCAGTACTTC
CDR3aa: CASSRGASGTYQETQYF

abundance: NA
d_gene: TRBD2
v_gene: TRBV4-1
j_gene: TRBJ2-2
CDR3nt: TGCGCCAGCAGCCCTGGACTAGCGGGAGCGTTCGGGGAGCTGTTTTTT
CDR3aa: CASSPGLAGAFGELFF

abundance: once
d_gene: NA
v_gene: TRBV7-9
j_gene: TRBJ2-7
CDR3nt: TGTGCCAGCAGCCCCGCCTACGAGCAGTACTTC
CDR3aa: CASSPAYEQYF

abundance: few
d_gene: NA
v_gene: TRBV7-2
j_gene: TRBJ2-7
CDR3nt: TGTGCCAGCAGCTTAAGGGGGGGCTGGCGGGGGCACAACTCCTACGAGCAGTACTTC
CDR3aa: CASSLRGGWRGHNSYEQYF

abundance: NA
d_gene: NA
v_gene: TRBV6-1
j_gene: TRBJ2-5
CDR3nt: TGTGCCAGCAGCTCGATTGAGCACGGGGAGACCCAGTACTTC
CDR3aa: CASSSIEHGETQYF

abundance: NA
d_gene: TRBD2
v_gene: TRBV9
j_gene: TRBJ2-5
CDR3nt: TGTGCCAGCAGCTTCCGGACTAGACAAGAGACCCAGTACTTC
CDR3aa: CASSFRTRQETQYF

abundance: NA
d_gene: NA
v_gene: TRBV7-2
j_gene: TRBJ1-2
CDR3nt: TGTGCCAGCAGCTTAGCCCCCGGGAACTATGGCTACACCTTC
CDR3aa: CASSLAPGNYGYTF

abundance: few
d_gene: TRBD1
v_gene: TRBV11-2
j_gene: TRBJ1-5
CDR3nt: TGTGCCACCAGTCCGCAGGGACAGCAGAATCAGCCCCAGCATTTT
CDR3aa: CATSPQGQQNQPQHF

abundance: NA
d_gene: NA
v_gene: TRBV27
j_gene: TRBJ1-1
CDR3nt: TGTGCCAGCAGTTTCGGGATCAGGAATACAAACACTGAAGCTTTCTTT
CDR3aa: CASSFGIRNTNTEAFF